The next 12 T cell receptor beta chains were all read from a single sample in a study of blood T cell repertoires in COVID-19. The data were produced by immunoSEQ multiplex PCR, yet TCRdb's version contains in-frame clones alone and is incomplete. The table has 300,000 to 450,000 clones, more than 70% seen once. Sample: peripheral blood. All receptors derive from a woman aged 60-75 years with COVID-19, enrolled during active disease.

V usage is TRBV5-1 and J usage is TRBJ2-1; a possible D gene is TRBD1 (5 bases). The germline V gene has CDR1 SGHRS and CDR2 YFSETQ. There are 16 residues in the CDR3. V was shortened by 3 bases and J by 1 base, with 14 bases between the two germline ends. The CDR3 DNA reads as TGCGCCAGCAGCTCCTTCAGGGCGACTTCCTACAATGAGCAGTTCTTC. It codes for CASSSFRATSYNEQFF.

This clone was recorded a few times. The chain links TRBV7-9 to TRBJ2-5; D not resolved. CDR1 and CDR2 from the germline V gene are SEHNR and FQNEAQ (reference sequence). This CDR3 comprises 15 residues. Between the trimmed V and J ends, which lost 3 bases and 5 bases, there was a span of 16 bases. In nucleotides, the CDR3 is TGTGCCAGCAGCTTGTGGCAACCTTCGCGGGAGACCCAGTACTTC. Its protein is CASSLWQPSRETQYF.

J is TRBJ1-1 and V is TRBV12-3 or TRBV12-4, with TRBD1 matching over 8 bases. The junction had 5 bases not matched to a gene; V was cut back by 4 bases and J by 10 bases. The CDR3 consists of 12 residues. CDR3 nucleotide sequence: TGTGCCAGCAGTTGGGGGACAGGCCGAGCTTTCTTT. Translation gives CASSWGTGRAFF.

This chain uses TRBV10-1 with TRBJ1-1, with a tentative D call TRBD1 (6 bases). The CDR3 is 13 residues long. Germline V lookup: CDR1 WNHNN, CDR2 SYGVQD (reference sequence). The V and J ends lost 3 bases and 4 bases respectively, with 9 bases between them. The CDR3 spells CASSEGGGTEAFF. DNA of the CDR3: TGCGCCAGCAGTGAAGGGGGGGGCACTGAAGCTTTCTTT.

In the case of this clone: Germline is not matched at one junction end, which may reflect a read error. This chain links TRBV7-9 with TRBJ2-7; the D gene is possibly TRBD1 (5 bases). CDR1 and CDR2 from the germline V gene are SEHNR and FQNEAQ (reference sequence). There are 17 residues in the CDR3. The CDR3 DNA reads TGTGCCAGCAGCTTAGGTCTGAGCGCGGCAGGGTCCTCCGAGCAGTACTTC. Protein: CASSLGLSAAGSSEQYF.

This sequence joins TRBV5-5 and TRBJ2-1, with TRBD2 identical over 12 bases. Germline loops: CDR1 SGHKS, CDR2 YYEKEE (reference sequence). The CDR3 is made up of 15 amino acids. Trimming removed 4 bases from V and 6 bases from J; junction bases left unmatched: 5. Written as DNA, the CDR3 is TGTGCCAGCAGCAGGGAACTAGCGGGGGGCAATGAGCAGTTCTTC. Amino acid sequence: CASSRELAGGNEQFF.

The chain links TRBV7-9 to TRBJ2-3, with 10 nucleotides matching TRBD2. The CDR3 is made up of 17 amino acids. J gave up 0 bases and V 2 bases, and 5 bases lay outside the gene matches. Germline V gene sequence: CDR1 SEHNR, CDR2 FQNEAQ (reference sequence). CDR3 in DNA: TGTGCCAGCAGCTTATACACTAGCGGGGCTAGCACAGATACGCAGTATTTT. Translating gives CASSLYTSGASTDTQYF.

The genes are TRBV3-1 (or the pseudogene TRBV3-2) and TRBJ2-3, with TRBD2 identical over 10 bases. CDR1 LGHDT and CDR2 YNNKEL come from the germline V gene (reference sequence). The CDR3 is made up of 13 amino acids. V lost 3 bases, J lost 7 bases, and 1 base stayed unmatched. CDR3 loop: CASSQGLAYTQYF. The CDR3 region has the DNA TGTGCCAGCAGCCAGGGACTAGCGTATACGCAGTATTTT.

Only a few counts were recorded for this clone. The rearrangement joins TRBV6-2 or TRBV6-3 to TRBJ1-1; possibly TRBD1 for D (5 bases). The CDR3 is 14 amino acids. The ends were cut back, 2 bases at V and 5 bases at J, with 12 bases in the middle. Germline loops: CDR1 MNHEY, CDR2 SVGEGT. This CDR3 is CASSYQGFGTEAFF. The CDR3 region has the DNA TGTGCCAGCAGTTACCAGGGTTTCGGGACTGAAGCTTTCTTT.

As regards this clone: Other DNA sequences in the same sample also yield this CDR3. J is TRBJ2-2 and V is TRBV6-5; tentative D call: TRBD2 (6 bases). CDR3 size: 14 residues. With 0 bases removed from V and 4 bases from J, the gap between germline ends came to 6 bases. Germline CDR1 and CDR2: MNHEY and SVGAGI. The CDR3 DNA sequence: TGTGCCAGCAGTTACTCCGGGGGCACCGGGGAGCTGTTTTTT. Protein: CASSYSGGTGELFF.

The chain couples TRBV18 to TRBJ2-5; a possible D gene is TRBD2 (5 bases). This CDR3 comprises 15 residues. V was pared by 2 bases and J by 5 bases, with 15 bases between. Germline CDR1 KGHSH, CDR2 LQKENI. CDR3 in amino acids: CASSPTATPGETQYF. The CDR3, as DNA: TGTGCCAGCTCACCAACAGCGACCCCGGGGGAGACCCAGTACTTC.

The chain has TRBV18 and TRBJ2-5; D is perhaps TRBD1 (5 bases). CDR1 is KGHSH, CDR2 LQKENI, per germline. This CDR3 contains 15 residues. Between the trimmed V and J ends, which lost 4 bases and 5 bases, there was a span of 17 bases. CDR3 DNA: TGTGCCAGCTCACAGTCGGCTACGCCAGGGGAGACCCAGTACTTC. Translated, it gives CASSQSATPGETQYF.